This T cell receptor (beta chain) appears in the sequencing data of a study of cytomegalovirus exposure and HLA in healthy donors. The wider study: Unique TCRs from HLA-typed donors, some 85 million of them, were held in an early data release.

Vbeta (60) and Jbeta (13) primers were used in the PCR. The method was immunoSEQ multiplex PCR; TCRdb's version includes in-frame clones alone and lacks a portion of them. The sample shows around 200,000 clones, about 80% of them seen only once. V was clipped by 9 bases and J by 0 bases; unmatched bases: 9. The CDR3 extends over 16 amino acids. Germline-derived CDR1 and CDR2 are SGHRS and YFSETQ. The source of this sequence is a boy younger than 18 in good health and CMV-seronegative. The rearrangement links TRBV5-1 to TRBJ2-2, with 9 bases lining up with TRBD1. Sequenced material: PBMCs. The CDR3 protein is CATALTGGTNTGELFF. CDR3 sequence (DNA): TGCGCCACCGCCTTGACAGGGGGGACGAACACCGGGGAGCTGTTTTTT.